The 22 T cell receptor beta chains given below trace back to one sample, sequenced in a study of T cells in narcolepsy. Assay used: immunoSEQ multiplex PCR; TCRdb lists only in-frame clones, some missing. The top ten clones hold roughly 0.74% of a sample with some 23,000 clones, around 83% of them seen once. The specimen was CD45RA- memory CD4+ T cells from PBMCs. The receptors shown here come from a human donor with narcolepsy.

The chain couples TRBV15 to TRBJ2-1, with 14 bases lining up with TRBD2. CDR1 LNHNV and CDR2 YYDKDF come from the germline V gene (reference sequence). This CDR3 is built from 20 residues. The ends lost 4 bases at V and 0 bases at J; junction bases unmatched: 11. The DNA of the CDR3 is TGTGCCACCAGCATATTCGGACTAGCGGGAGGCCCTAGCTCCTACAATGAGCAGTTCTTC. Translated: CATSIFGLAGGPSSYNEQFF.

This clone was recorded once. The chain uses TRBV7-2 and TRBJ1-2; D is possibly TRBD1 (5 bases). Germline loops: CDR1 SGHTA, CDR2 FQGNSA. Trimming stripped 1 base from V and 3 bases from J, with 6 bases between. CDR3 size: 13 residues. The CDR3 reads CASSLGGDYGYTF. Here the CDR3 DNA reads TGTGCCAGCAGCTTAGGGGGGGACTATGGCTACACCTTC.

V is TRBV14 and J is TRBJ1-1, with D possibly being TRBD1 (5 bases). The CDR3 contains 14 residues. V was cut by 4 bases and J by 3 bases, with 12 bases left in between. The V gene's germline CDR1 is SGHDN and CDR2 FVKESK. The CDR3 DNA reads TGTGCCAGCAGCCCCCTGGGGGTAGACACTGAAGCTTTCTTT. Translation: CASSPLGVDTEAFF.

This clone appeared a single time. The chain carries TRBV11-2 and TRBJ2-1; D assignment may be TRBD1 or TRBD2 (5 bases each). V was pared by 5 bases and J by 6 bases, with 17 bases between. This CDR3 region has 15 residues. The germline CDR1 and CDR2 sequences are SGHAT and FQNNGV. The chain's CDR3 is CASSDRHGAGNEQFF. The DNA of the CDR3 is TGTGCCAGCAGCGACCGGCATGGGGCGGGCAATGAGCAGTTCTTC. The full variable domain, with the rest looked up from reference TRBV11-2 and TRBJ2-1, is EAGVAQSPRYKIIEKRQSVAFWCNPISGHATLYWYQQILGQGPKLLIQFQNNGVVDDSQLPKDRFSAERLKGVDSTLKIQPAKLEDSAVYLCASSDRHGAGNEQFFGPGTRLTVL.

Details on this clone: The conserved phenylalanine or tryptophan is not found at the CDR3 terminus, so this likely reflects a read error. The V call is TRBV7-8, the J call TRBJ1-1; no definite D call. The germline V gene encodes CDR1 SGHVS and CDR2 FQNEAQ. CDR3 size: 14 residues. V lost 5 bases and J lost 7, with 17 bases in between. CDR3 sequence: CASSPDVGSGEAFL. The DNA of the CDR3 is TGTGCCAGCAGCCCAGATGTAGGGTCGGGTGAAGCTTTCCTT.

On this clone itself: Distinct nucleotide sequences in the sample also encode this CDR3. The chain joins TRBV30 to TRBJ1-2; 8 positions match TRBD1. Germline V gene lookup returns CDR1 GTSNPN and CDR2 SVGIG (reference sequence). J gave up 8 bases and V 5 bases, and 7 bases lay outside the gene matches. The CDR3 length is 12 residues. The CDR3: CAWSWTGFGYTF. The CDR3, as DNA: TGTGCCTGGTCTTGGACAGGGTTCGGCTACACCTTC.

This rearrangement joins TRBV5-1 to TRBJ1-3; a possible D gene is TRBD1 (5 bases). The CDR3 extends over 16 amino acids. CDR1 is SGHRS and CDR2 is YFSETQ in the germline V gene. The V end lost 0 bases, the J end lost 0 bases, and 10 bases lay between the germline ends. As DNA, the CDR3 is TGCGCCAGCAGCTTGGGGGACTCCTACTCTGGAAACACCATATATTTT. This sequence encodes CASSLGDSYSGNTIYF.

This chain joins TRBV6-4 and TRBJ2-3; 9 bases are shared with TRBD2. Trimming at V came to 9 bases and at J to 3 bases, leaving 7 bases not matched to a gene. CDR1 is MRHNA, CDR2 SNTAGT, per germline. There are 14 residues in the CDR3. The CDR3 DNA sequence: TGTGCCAGTCGTAGCGGGGGACCTACAGATACGCAGTATTTT. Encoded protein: CASRSGGPTDTQYF.

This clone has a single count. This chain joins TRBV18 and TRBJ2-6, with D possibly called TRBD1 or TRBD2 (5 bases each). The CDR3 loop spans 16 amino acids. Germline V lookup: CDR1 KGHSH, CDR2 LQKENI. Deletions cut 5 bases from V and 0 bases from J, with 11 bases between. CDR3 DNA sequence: TGTGCCAGCTCAGGGACGCCTAGCTCTGGGGCCAACGTCCTGACTTTC. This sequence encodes CASSGTPSSGANVLTF.

The CDR3 DNA reads TGTGCCAGTAGCCAGGCTAGTTGGGAGACCCAGTACTTC. It is translated as CASSQASWETQYF. V and J are TRBV19 and TRBJ2-5, with D unclear. Trimming took off 6 bases at V and 5 bases at J, with 13 bases between the two ends. Germline lookup yields CDR1 LNHDA and CDR2 SQIVND (reference sequence). The CDR3 spans 13 residues. Supplemented by reference TRBV19 and TRBJ2-5, the full variable domain reads DGGITQSPKYLFRKEGQNVTLSCEQNLNHDAMYWYRQDPGQGLRLIYYSQIVNDFQKGDIAEGYSVSREKKESFPLTVTSAQKNPTAFYLCASSQASWETQYFGPGTRLLVL.

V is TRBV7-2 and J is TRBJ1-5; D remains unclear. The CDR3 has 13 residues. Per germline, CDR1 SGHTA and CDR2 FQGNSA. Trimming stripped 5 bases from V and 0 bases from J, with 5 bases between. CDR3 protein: CASSDYSNQPQHF. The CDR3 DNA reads TGTGCCAGCAGCGATTATAGCAATCAGCCCCAGCATTTT.

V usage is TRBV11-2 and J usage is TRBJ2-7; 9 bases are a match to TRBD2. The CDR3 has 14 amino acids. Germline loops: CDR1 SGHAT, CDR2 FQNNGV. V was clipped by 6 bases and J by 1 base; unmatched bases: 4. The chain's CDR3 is CASRAGGRSYEQYF. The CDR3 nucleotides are TGTGCCAGCAGAGCGGGGGGAAGATCCTACGAGCAGTACTTC.

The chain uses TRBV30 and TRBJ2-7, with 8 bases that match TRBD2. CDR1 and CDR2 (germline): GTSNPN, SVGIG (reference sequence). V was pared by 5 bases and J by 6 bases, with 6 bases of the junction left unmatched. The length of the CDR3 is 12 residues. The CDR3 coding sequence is TGTGCCTGGTACGGGGGGGCGGGCGAGCAGTACTTC. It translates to CAWYGGAGEQYF. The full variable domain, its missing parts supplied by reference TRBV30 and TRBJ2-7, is SQTIHQWPATLVQPVGSPLSLECTVEGTSNPNLYWYRQAAGRGLQLLFYSVGIGQISSEVPQNLSASRPQDRQFILSSKKLLLSDSGFYLCAWYGGAGEQYFGPGTRLTVT.

CDR3 residues: CASSYQGQLTDTQYF. The CDR3 DNA follows: TGTGCCAGCAGTTACCAGGGACAGCTCACAGATACGCAGTATTTT. The J gene is TRBJ2-3, the V gene TRBV6-6, with TRBD1 matching over 7 bases. Germline values: CDR1 MNHNY, CDR2 SVGAGI (reference sequence). With V trimmed by 2 bases and J by 2 bases, 4 bases remained unmatched. The CDR3 spans 15 residues.

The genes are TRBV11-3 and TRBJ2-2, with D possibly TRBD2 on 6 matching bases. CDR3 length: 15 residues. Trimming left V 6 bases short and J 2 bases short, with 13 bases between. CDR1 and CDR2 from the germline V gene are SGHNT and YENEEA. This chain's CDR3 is CASSVTGDNTGELFF. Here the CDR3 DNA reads TGTGCCAGCAGTGTGACGGGGGATAACACCGGGGAGCTGTTTTTT.

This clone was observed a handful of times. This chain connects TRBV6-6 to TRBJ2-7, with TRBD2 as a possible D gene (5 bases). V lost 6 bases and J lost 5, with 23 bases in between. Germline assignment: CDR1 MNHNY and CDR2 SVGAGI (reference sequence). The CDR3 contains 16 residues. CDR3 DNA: TGTGCCAGCAGCCGAGATTTTGGAGGCGGGTTCCACGAGCAGTACTTC. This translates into CASSRDFGGGFHEQYF.

The CDR3 loop reads CASSSLGTEAFF. CDR3 in DNA: TGTGCCAGCAGCTCCCTCGGCACTGAAGCTTTCTTT. The V and J genes are TRBV11-1 and TRBJ1-1; D is unresolved. The CDR3 totals 12 residues. From germline, CDR1 is SGHAT and CDR2 FQDESV (reference sequence). Trimming took off 4 bases at V and 4 bases at J, with 7 bases between the two ends.

CDR3 sequence: CASSFRGGTDTQYF. In nucleotides, the CDR3 is TGTGCCAGCAGTTTCAGAGGGGGCACAGATACGCAGTATTTT. The V gene is TRBV6-5, the J gene TRBJ2-3; D is perhaps TRBD1 or TRBD2 (5 bases each). Germline values: CDR1 MNHEY, CDR2 SVGAGI. The CDR3 length is 14 residues. Trimming shortened V by 4 bases and J by 1 base, and 9 bases separated the two germline ends.

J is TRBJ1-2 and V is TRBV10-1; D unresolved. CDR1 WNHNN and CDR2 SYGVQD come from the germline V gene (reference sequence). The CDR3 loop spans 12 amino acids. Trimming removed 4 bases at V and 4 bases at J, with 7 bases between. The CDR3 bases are TGCGCCAGCAGTGCCGGCAGCTATGGCTACACCTTC. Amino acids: CASSAGSYGYTF.

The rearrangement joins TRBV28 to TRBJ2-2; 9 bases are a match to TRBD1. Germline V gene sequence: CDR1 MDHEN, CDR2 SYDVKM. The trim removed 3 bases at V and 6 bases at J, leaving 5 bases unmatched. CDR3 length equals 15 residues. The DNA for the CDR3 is TGTGCCAGCAGTTTTCCGGGACAGGGATCCGGGGAGCTGTTTTTT. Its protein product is CASSFPGQGSGELFF.

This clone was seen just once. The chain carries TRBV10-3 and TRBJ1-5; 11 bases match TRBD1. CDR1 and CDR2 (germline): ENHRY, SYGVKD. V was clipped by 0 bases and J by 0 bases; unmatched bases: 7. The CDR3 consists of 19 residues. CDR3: CAISESGQGVKNSNQPQHF. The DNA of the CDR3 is TGTGCCATCAGTGAGTCGGGACAGGGGGTGAAGAATAGCAATCAGCCCCAGCATTTT.

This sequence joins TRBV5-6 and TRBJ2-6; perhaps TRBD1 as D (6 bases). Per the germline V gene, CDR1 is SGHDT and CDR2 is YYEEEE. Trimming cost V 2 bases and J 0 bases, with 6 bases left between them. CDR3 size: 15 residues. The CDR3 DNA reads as TGTGCCAGCAGCTTACAGGGCTCTGGGGCCAACGTCCTGACTTTC. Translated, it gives CASSLQGSGANVLTF.